A selection of T cell receptor beta chains follows, all from one sample in a study of OX40 agonist ivuxolimab in advanced cancers. Profiled with immunoSEQ multiplex PCR; TCRdb holds only in-frame clones, not every one. The sample has tens of thousands of clones, approximately 83% seen once. Source: CD4+ or CD8+ T cells sorted from blood, taken in a trial of the OX40 agonist ivuxolimab. These receptors all stem from an adult with an advanced solid tumor such as melanoma, head and neck, liver or kidney cancer. Both conserved end residues are part of each CDR3.

J: TRBJ2-3
V: TRBV5-1
length: 15
CDR3: CATTPRAGGSDTQYF

J: TRBJ2-3
V: TRBV25-1
length: 15
CDR3: CASSESRAGTDTQYF

J: TRBJ1-2
V: TRBV6-6
length: 14
CDR3: CASRPQGLDYGYTF

J: TRBJ1-2
V: TRBV6-1
length: 14
CDR3: CASRQGGGVYGYTF

J: TRBJ2-5
V: TRBV6-1
length: 11
CDR3: CASSYGETQYF

J: TRBJ2-4
V: TRBV7-9
length: 15
CDR3: CASSLDGTAKNIQYF

J: TRBJ2-1
V: TRBV9
length: 13
CDR3: CASSVPPYNEQFF

J: TRBJ2-1
V: TRBV19
length: 15
CDR3: CASSKLENPYNEQFF

J: TRBJ2-6
V: TRBV15
length: 15
CDR3: CATSRTGSGANVLTF

J: TRBJ1-2
V: TRBV7-8
length: 13
CDR3: CASASGGDYGYTF

J: TRBJ2-7
V: TRBV7-2
length: 14
CDR3: CASSLGDPPYEQYF

J: TRBJ2-5
V: TRBV6-5
length: 14
CDR3: CASSYLGPTETQYF

J: TRBJ2-5
V: TRBV9
length: 15
CDR3: CASSAGTGYVETQYF

J: TRBJ1-5
V: TRBV19
length: 19
CDR3: CASSIRGGQGRRSNQPQHF

J: TRBJ2-2
V: TRBV11-3
length: 15
CDR3: CASSFGTGNTGELFF

J: TRBJ1-1
V: TRBV20-1
length: 11
CDR3: CSARRDRAAFF